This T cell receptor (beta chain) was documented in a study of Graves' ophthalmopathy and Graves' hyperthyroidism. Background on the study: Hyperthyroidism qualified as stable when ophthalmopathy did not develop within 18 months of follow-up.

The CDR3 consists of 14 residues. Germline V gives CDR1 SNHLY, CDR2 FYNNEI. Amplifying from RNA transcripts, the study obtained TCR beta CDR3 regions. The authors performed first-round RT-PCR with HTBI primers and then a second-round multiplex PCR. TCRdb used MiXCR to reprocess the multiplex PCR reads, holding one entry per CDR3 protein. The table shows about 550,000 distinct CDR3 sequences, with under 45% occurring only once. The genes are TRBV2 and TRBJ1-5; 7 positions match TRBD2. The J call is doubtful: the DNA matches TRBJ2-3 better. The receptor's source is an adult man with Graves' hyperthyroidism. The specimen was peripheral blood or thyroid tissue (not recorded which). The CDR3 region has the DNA TGTGCCAGCAGTAGAGCGGGGAGAACAGATACGCAGTATTTT. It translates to CASSRAGRTDTQYF.